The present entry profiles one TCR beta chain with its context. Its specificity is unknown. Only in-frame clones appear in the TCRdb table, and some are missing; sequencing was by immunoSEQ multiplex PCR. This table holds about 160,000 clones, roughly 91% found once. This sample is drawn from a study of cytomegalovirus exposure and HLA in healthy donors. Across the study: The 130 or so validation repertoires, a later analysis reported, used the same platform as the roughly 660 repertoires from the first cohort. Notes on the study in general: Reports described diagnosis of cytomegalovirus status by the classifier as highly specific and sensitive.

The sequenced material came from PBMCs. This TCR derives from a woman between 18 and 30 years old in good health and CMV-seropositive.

This CDR3 reads CASSHTRIAPLGYTF. The CDR3 coding sequence is TGTGCCAGCAGCCACACCCGTATTGCCCCTCTTGGCTACACCTTC. V is TRBV7-8 and J is TRBJ1-2; no definite D call. The CDR3 extends over 15 amino acids. V was clipped by 5 bases and J by 7 bases, with 20 bases between them. The germline V gene has CDR1 SGHVS and CDR2 FQNEAQ.